These 10 T cell receptor beta chains came from one sample sequenced in a study of T cell changes during pregnancy in multiple sclerosis. Clones were read by immunoSEQ multiplex PCR, and TCRdb kept only the in-frame ones, dropping some. The table has about 60,000 clones, 92% seen once. The sample was CD4+ T cells from peripheral blood mononuclear cells, taken in the second trimester of pregnancy. These receptors were obtained from a female donor with multiple sclerosis, enrolled in a pregnancy study.

V gene TRBV28 combines with J gene TRBJ1-5; D gene unclear. CDR1 and CDR2 from the germline V gene are MDHEN and SYDVKM. V lost 3 bases to trimming and J lost 0 bases, with 6 bases between them. The CDR3 is 14 amino acids. This CDR3 reads CASSFPSSNQPQHF. CDR3 in DNA: TGTGCCAGCAGTTTCCCGTCTAGCAATCAGCCCCAGCATTTT.

The J gene is TRBJ2-3, the V gene TRBV10-3, with 9 bases aligning to TRBD2. The V segment lost 2 bases and the J segment 6 bases; nucleotides outside the gene matches: 6. From germline, CDR1 is ENHRY and CDR2 SYGVKD. This CDR3 spans 15 amino acids. CDR3 bases: TGTGCCATCAGTGAGCGGACTAGCGCGAGGGATACGCAGTATTTT. Translating it yields CAISERTSARDTQYF.

The chain is built from TRBV18 and TRBJ2-7; 8 bases line up with TRBD1. CDR1 and CDR2 from the germline V gene are KGHSH and LQKENI. The CDR3 covers 14 residues. J was trimmed by 0 bases and V by 5 bases; bases with no gene match: 3. CDR3 region: CASSAGQVSYEQYF. The CDR3 nucleotides are TGTGCCAGCTCAGCGGGACAGGTCTCCTACGAGCAGTACTTC.

V gene TRBV6-5 combines with J gene TRBJ2-7, with 7 bases identical to TRBD2. This CDR3 contains 14 residues. Germline V gene lookup returns CDR1 MNHEY and CDR2 SVGAGI. V lost 0 bases to trimming and J lost 3 bases; unmatched junction nucleotides: 2. CDR3 sequence (DNA): TGTGCCAGCAGTTACTCTTCTAGCGGCTACGAGCAGTACTTC. It yields the protein CASSYSSSGYEQYF.

The J gene is TRBJ2-6, the V gene TRBV6-6, with a possible D match to TRBD1 (5 bases). The germline CDR1 and CDR2 sequences are MNHNY and SVGAGI (reference sequence). Trimming stripped 2 bases from V and 2 bases from J, with 7 bases between. The CDR3 totals 15 residues. CDR3 sequence (DNA): TGTGCCAGCAGTTACCCACAGGCTGGGGCCAACGTCCTGACTTTC. Translated, it gives CASSYPQAGANVLTF.

The rearrangement links TRBV5-4 to TRBJ2-3; the match to TRBD2 covers 14 bases. Germline V gene sequence: CDR1 SGHNT, CDR2 YYREEE (reference sequence). The CDR3 is made up of 18 amino acids. Losses at the gene ends were 0 bases for V and 5 bases for J; bases not matched to a gene: 8. In DNA, the CDR3 is TGTGCCAGCAGCTTGGGGGGGACTAGCGGGGGCCGGAAAGATACGCAGTATTTT. This codes for CASSLGGTSGGRKDTQYF.

The V call is TRBV7-9, the J call TRBJ1-4; TRBD1 agrees at 7 bases. CDR3 length equals 18 residues. The germline gives CDR1 SEHNR, CDR2 FQNEAQ (reference sequence). V lost 0 bases, J lost 1 base, and 8 bases stayed unmatched. The CDR3 region has the DNA TGTGCCAGCAGCTTAGCGTGGACAGGAGGCCAAACTAATGAAAAACTGTTTTTT. Encoded protein: CASSLAWTGGQTNEKLFF.

The sample holds a few counts of this clone. The chain employs TRBV11-2 and TRBJ2-5; 9 bases are shared with TRBD1. Trimming at V came to 1 base and at J to 4 bases, leaving 1 base not matched to a gene. CDR1 is SGHAT, CDR2 FQNNGV, per germline. This CDR3 contains 14 residues. CDR3 sequence: CASSLGQGGETQYF. DNA of the CDR3: TGTGCCAGCAGCTTAGGACAGGGGGGAGAGACCCAGTACTTC.

The genes are TRBV19 and TRBJ1-6; the D gene is possibly TRBD1 (5 bases). The CDR3 extends over 15 amino acids. V was trimmed by 1 base and J by 4 bases, leaving 8 bases between them. The germline V gene encodes CDR1 LNHDA and CDR2 SQIVND (reference sequence). The CDR3 DNA is TGTGCCAGTAGTATAGGAGGGACTTATAATTCACCCCTCCACTTT. It translates to CASSIGGTYNSPLHF.

This rearrangement joins TRBV28 to TRBJ2-2; D may be TRBD1 (6 bases). Between the trimmed V and J ends, which lost 6 bases and 4 bases, there was a span of 12 bases. The CDR3 totals 14 residues. Germline V gene data show CDR1 as MDHEN and CDR2 as SYDVKM. The CDR3 sequence is CASRRTGSTGELFF. CDR3 DNA sequence: TGTGCCAGCAGGCGTACAGGGTCCACCGGGGAGCTGTTTTTT.